A selection of T cell receptor beta chains follows, all from one sample in a study of blood T cell repertoires in COVID-19. Repertoires were generated with immunoSEQ multiplex PCR, while TCRdb's copy carries only in-frame clones and drops some. Of under 200,000 clones in the sample, around 83% were seen once. The sample comprised peripheral blood. The receptors stem from a man between 18 and 29 years old with acute or convalescent COVID-19. The CDR3 runs from the conserved cysteine through the conserved F or W. D genes are given only for firm matches. Part of the rows lack a size; the others show once, few, many or a class for expanded clones.

>TRBV28|TRBJ1-1|.|.
TGTGCCAGCAGTTTCTATCGGGGAACGAACACTGAAGCTTTCTTT
CASSFYRGTNTEAFF
>TRBV6-5|TRBJ1-3|TRBD1|.
TGTGCCAGCAGTTACGAGTACAGGGGAGGAAACACCATATATTTT
CASSYEYRGGNTIYF
>TRBV7-9|TRBJ2-5|TRBD1|.
TGTGCCAGCAGCCATTTTGGCAGGGGGCGAGAAGAGACCCAGTACTTC
CASSHFGRGREETQYF
>TRBV15|TRBJ1-1|.|few
TGTGCCACCAGCAGACGCCGGGGGGCTGAAGCTTTCTTT
CATSRRRGAEAFF
>TRBV27|TRBJ2-7|.|.
TGTGCCAGCAGTTTAGTAGCGGAGGCCTACGAGCAGTACTTC
CASSLVAEAYEQYF
>TRBV30|TRBJ1-5|.|.
TGTGCCTGGGCCGAATCGGGGGTCCATCAGCCCCAGCATTTT
CAWAESGVHQPQHF
>TRBV6-6|TRBJ1-2|TRBD1|many
TGTGCCAGCATGGTACAGGGGGTAGGCTACACCTTC
CASMVQGVGYTF
>TRBV2|TRBJ1-5|TRBD1|.
TGTGCCAGCAGTCTACCGGGACAGGGCCCGTGGCAGCCCCAGCATTTT
CASSLPGQGPWQPQHF
>TRBV7-2|TRBJ2-7|TRBD2|.
TGTGCCAGCAGCTTACATTCTAGCGGATTCTACGAGCAGTACTTC
CASSLHSSGFYEQYF
>TRBV5-1|TRBJ2-7|TRBD1|.
TGCGCCAGCAGCTTGGGGACAGGGGATTCCTACGAGCAGTACTTC
CASSLGTGDSYEQYF
>TRBV4-1|TRBJ1-2|.|.
TGCGCCAGCAGCCAAGAGGGCTCTCTGGAGGGAGGCTACACCTTC
CASSQEGSLEGGYTF
>TRBV4-1|TRBJ2-3|.|.
TGCGCCAGCAGCCTTCACACGGGACTGACCCTGGATACGCAGTATTTT
CASSLHTGLTLDTQYF
>TRBV9|TRBJ2-2|TRBD2|.
TGTGCCAGCAGCGTTCCTAGCGGGGGGCCTAACACCGGGGAGCTGTTTTTT
CASSVPSGGPNTGELFF
>TRBV6-5|TRBJ2-7|TRBD1|.
TGTGCCAGCAGAACAGGGGGAAGGTACGAGCAGTACTTC
CASRTGGRYEQYF
>TRBV18|TRBJ1-6|TRBD1|.
TGTGCCAGCTCACCACTCGCAGGGGGCTCCGTAGATTCACCCCTCCATTTT
CASSPLAGGSVDSPLHF
>TRBV6-4|TRBJ1-1|TRBD1|.
TGTGCCAGCAGTCCACGGCCGACAGGGTATAACACTGAAGCTTTCTTT
CASSPRPTGYNTEAFF
>TRBV5-1|TRBJ2-7|.|.
TGCGCCAGCAGCGCAGGGACAGGACTAGGTTCCTCCTACGAGCAGTACTTC
CASSAGTGLGSSYEQYF
>TRBV15|TRBJ1-2|.|.
TGTGCCACCAGCAGAAACAGGGCCTCCGTGGATGGCTACACCTTC
CATSRNRASVDGYTF
>TRBV5-1|TRBJ2-1|.|.
TGCGCCAGCAGCCTAAGACAGATGACCTACAATGAGCAGTTCTTC
CASSLRQMTYNEQFF
>TRBV4-1|TRBJ1-3|.|.
TGCGCCAGCAGCCAAGATCAACAGGGAAAAGGAAACACCATATATTTT
CASSQDQQGKGNTIYF
>TRBV6-5|TRBJ1-4|TRBD1|.
TGTGCCAGCAGTTTTGATACAGGGGGAAAACTGTTTTTT
CASSFDTGGKLFF
>TRBV30|TRBJ1-5|.|.
TGTGCCTGGGAACAGAAATATAGCAATCAGCCCCAGCATTTT
CAWEQKYSNQPQHF
>TRBV29-1|TRBJ1-5|TRBD1|once
TGCAGCGTTGAAGAGCAGGACAGGGGCAATCAGCCCCAGCATTTT
CSVEEQDRGNQPQHF
>TRBV19|TRBJ1-5|.|.
TGTGCCAGTAATTCAGGTAGCAATCAGCCCCAGCATTTT
CASNSGSNQPQHF
>TRBV2|TRBJ2-3|.|.
TGTGCCAGCAGTCTCCTCCATACGCAGTATTTT
CASSLLHTQYF
>TRBV28|TRBJ1-5|TRBD1|.
TGTGCCAGCAGCCTCGGACAGGGGTTTCGTCAGCCCCAGCATTTT
CASSLGQGFRQPQHF
>TRBV24-1|TRBJ2-1|TRBD1|.
TGTGCCACCAGTGACCAGGGGACAGGTCAATACAATGAGCAGTTCTTC
CATSDQGTGQYNEQFF
>TRBV7-9|TRBJ2-1|TRBD1|.
TGTGCCAGCAGCGGGACAGGGGACCTCTACAATGAGCAGTTCTTC
CASSGTGDLYNEQFF
>TRBV5-1|TRBJ1-3|.|.
TGCGCCAGCAGCCCCTCCGCAGTGAACTCTGGAAACACCATATATTTT
CASSPSAVNSGNTIYF
>TRBV4-1|TRBJ2-2|.|.
TGCGCCAGCAGCCTCAGATCCGGGGAGCTGTTTTTT
CASSLRSGELFF
>TRBV7-2|TRBJ1-1|.|.
TGTGCCAGCAGCTTACAGATTTACACTGAAGCTTTCTTT
CASSLQIYTEAFF
>TRBV25-1|TRBJ1-4|.|once
TGTGCCAGCAGTGCAGGTTCCTCAACTAATGAAAAACTGTTTTTT
CASSAGSSTNEKLFF
>TRBV11-2|TRBJ1-2|.|.
TGTGCCAGCAGCTTAGATCTGGCGGGATCCTCGGCCACCTTC
CASSLDLAGSSATF
>TRBV28|TRBJ2-1|.|.
TGTGCCAGCAGCCCGCTCGACACCGCACACAATGAGCAGTTCTTC
CASSPLDTAHNEQFF
>TRBV9|TRBJ2-1|TRBD1|.
TGTGCCAGCAGCTCCGGGACAGCCAACAATGAGCAGTTCTTC
CASSSGTANNEQFF
>TRBV6-6|TRBJ1-6|.|.
TGTGCCAGCACCCTCGAGGGCCTACCCCTCCACTTT
CASTLEGLPLHF
>TRBV18|TRBJ1-1|.|.
TGTGCCAGCTCGGAGGACGTGAACACTGAAGCTTTCTTT
CASSEDVNTEAFF
>TRBV28|TRBJ1-2|.|.
TGTGCCAGCAGTTTATATCAGGTGCTGGGTAGTGATGGCTACACCTTC
CASSLYQVLGSDGYTF
>TRBV18|TRBJ1-2|.|few
TGTGCCAGCTCTCCGGACGGACAGCTTCACTACACCTTC
CASSPDGQLHYTF
>TRBV2|TRBJ2-1|TRBD1|.
TGTGCCAGCATGGCCCCGGGGGGACAGGGTGAAAATGAGCAGTTCTTC
CASMAPGGQGENEQFF
>TRBV2|TRBJ1-1|TRBD1|once
TGTGCCAGAAGTCGGGACAGGTCGGGAAAAGCTTTCTTT
CARSRDRSGKAFF
>TRBV5-1|TRBJ1-1|.|few
TGCGCCAGCAGCTTGACAGGCGTCACTGAAGCTTTCTTT
CASSLTGVTEAFF
>TRBV5-8|TRBJ2-1|.|.
TGTGCCAGCAGCTTGGCTTGGGGTAGGCAGAGGGATGAGCAGTTCTTC
CASSLAWGRQRDEQFF
>TRBV12-3/TRBV12-4|TRBJ2-3|.|.
TGTGCCAGCAGAGGACAGTTGCCAGATACGCAGTATTTT
CASRGQLPDTQYF
>TRBV5-4|TRBJ1-1|TRBD1|once
TGTGCCAGCAGTCCCGGCAGGGGGCCCTTATCGAACACTGAAGCTTTCTTT
CASSPGRGPLSNTEAFF
>TRBV9|TRBJ1-2|.|.
TGTGCCAGCAGCGTAGGGGCCTCACCCCGGGGCCACGAGGGGGACTACACCTTC
CASSVGASPRGHEGDYTF
>TRBV27|TRBJ1-1|TRBD1|.
TGTGCCAGCCGGGACAGCTTGAACACTGAAGCTTTCTTT
CASRDSLNTEAFF
>TRBV27|TRBJ1-6|.|.
TGTGCCAGCAGTACCTCGGAGGAGGGAGCCCTCCACTTT
CASSTSEEGALHF
>TRBV3-1/TRBV3-2|TRBJ1-1|.|few
TGTGCCAGCAGCCAAGGCGACATCTCTGAAGCTTTCTTT
CASSQGDISEAFF
>TRBV5-1|TRBJ1-1|.|.
TGCGCCAGCAACCCGGGGTCGGGAAACACTGAAGCTTTCTTT
CASNPGSGNTEAFF
>TRBV24-1|TRBJ1-5|.|.
TGTGCCACCAGTGAGGGTCCAGAGGAGGGTCAGCCCCAGCATTTT
CATSEGPEEGQPQHF
>TRBV30|TRBJ1-4|.|once
TGTGCCTTCGCGGGGAGAGATGAAAAACTGTTTTTT
CAFAGRDEKLFF
>TRBV5-1|TRBJ2-7|.|.
TGCGCCAGCAGCCAGACTCCGGGACAAAACTACGAGCAGTACTTC
CASSQTPGQNYEQYF
>TRBV3-1/TRBV3-2|TRBJ2-3|TRBD2|.
TGTGCCAGCAGCCAAGACCCCACTAGCGGGGGTTCGGATACGCAGTATTTT
CASSQDPTSGGSDTQYF